This TCR beta chain was obtained from a study of cytomegalovirus exposure and HLA in healthy donors (dated by TCRdb to about 2017). About the investigation overall: According to a later analysis, the 120 or so validation repertoires were produced on the same platform as the roughly 720 repertoires of the first cohort. In addition to the first cohort of around 670 subjects, a separate validation cohort of approximately 130 different subjects was used. The aim of the study was to test whether cataloging public T cell receptors could identify signatures of past pathogen exposure. The study combined high-throughput TCR immunosequencing, statistical association of individual TCRs with disease status, and machine learning to predict cytomegalovirus infection status. On the study overall, not on this receptor specifically: In vitro tests confirmed that a few of the cytomegalovirus-associated TCR beta chains recognize cytomegalovirus antigens. According to the authors, the approach could potentially be generalized to other disease states and immunological phenotypes. A later analysis had no HLA typing for the validation cohort, so co-occurrence there was scored across all 130 or so repertoires. A later analysis found that TCRs clustered in the first cohort also tended to co-occur in the 120 or so validation repertoires, with 90% to 95% of cluster scores above 0. A total of 150 or so TCR beta chains were listed by the study as associated with cytomegalovirus. While some public TCRs were present in many individuals, most TCR sequences turned up only very rarely across donors. The classifier was reported to diagnose cytomegalovirus status with high specificity and sensitivity in both the original cohort and the validation cohort.

Library preparation was by the immunoSEQ multiplex PCR assay. The original methods were these. A statistical classification framework was built for diagnosing cytomegalovirus status from the catalog of TCR beta chain sequences. In its TCRdb copy, this immuneACCESS table keeps in-frame sequences only and misses some clones. Where compared with another copy, unresolved V genes explain less than half of these, and the others have no known cause. V and J calls and clone size are those listed in that table; D and trimming were worked out from the DNA. The table for this sample lists some 290,000 clones; roughly 87% of them were counted only once. The ten largest clonotypes hold roughly 0.88% of the sample. Notes on this clone: The antigen it binds to is not known. There are no base qualities to consult, and no much larger clone falls within one base.

Deletion took 0 bases off V and 5 bases off J, with a span of 11 bases between the germline ends. The germline V gene yields SGHDT for CDR1 and YYEEEE for CDR2. From the cysteine up to the phenylalanine, the CDR3 has a length of 14 residues. The DNA shown is the 42-base CDR3, in frame from base 1. Donors formed part of the validation cohort, which comprised 120 or so subjects and was distinct from the first cohort of some 700 subjects. The TCR originated in a man aged 25 to 40 in good health and CMV-seronegative. The chain couples TRBV5-6 to TRBJ2-5; a weak D assignment points to TRBD2 (6 bases agree). Specimen: PBMCs. The DNA sequence is given as TGTGCCAGCAGCTTGGTGGGGGGATGGGAGACCCAGTACTTC. Its translation is CASSLVGGWETQYF.